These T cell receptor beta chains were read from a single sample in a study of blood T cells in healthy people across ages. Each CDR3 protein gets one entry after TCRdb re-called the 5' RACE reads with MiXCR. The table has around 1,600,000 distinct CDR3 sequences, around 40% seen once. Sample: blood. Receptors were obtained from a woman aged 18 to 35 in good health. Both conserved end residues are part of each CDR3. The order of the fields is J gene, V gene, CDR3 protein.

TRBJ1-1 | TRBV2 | CASRGRGFLDTEAFF
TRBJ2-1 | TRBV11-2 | CASSLDRASTLTFF
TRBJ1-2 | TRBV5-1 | CASSLGGRMGGYTF
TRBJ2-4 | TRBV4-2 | CASRPIGGPIQYF
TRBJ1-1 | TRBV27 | CASSLSGLFYKGRRTEAFF
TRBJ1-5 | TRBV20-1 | CSARVGGIDQPQHF
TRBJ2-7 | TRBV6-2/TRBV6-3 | CASSPRGLAKDNEQYF
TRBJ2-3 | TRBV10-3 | CAIMVRGSTDTQYF
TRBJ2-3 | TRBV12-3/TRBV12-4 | CASSSGLAELSLGTDTQYF
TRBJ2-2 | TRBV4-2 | CASSQAPFTRSSGSAGELFF
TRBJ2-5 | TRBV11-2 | CASSTGHQETQYF
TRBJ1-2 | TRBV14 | CASSPGLTIPGYTF
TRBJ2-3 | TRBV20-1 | CSARYRGVGTDTQYF
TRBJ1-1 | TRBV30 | CACSRDGAEAFF
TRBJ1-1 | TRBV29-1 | CSVLGPTEAFF
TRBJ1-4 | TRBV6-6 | CASRNTATNEKLFF
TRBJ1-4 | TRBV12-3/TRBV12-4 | CASSMGPRSREKLFF
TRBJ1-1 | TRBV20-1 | CSAGTGDTEAFF
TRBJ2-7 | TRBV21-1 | CASSKRGRSSYEQYF
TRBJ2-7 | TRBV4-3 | CASSQDTGAYEQYF
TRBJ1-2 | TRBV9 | CASDSTNYGYTF
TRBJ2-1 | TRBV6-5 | CASSYLPGTTNEQFF
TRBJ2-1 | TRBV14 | CAGSQGPYYNEQFF
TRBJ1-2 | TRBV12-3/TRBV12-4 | CASSTGRLNGYTF
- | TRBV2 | CASNPTGTSLEQYF
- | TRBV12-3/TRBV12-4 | CASRGPRASEQYF
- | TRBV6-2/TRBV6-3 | CARGDSLGDEQYF
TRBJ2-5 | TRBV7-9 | CASSLEFGREYF
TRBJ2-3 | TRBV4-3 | CASSQGTSGVQYF
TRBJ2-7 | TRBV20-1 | CSARRPNRVLAGVGEQYF
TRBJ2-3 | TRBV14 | CASSQESLLAGATDTQYF
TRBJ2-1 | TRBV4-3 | CASSQEGPGRRTYNEQFF
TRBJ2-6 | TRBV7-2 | CASSLGPGGFLSGANVLTF
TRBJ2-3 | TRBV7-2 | CASSLSNPHTDTQYF
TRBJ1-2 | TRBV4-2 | CASTPRTGGSYGYTF
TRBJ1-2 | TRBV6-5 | CASSYRPGGFYGYTF
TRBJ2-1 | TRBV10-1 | CASSESFNSNEQFF
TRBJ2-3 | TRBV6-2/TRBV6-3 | CASSYLGNTDTQYF
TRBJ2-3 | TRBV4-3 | CASSQAGGGLVDTQYF
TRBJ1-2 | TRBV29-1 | CSVDDTNYGYTF
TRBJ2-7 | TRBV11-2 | CASSFGTGVNEQYF
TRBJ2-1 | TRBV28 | CASSSLRESTYNEQFF
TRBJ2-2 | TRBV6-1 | CASSRLQVETGELFF
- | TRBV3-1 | CASSRTSGGQYNEQYF
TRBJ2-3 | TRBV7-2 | CASSFHSGGITDTQYF
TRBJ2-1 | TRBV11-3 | CASSETSGGRYNEQFF
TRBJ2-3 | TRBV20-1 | CSALAGGSTDTQYF
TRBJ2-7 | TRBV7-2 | CASSFPGLIYEQYF
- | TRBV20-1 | CSARDPSGGSVDEQYF
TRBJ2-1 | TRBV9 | CASSSQFNNEQFF
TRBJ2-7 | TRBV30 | CAWASRYSVLREQYF
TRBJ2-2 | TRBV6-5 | CASSLGLAGELFF
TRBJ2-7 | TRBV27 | CASSFSALAGDYEQYF
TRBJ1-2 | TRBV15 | CATSRGPGGYGYTF
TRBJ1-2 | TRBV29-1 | CSVYSNPFYGYTF
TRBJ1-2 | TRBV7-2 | CASSLVLSYGYTF
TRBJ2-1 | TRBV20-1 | CSARGNYGTSGPNSANEQFF
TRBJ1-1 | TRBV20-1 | CSAREGGENTEAFF
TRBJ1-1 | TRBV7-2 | CASSPGRNMNTEAFF
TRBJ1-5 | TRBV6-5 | CATGRNNQPQHF